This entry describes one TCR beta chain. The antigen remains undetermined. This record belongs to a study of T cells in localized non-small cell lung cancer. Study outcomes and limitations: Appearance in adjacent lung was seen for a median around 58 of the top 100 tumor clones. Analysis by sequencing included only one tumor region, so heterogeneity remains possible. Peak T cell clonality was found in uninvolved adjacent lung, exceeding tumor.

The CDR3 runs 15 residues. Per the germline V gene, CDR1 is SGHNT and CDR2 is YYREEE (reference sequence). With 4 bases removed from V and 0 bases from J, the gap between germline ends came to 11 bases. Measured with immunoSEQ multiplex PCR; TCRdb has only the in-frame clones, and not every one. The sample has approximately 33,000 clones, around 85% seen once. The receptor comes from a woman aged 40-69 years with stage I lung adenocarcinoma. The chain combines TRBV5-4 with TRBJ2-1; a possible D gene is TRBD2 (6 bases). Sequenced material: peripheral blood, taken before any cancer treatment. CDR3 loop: CASSRGGASYNEQFF. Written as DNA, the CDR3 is TGTGCCAGCAGCCGAGGAGGGGCCTCCTACAATGAGCAGTTCTTC. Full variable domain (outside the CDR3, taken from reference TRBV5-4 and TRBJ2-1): ETGVTQSPTHLIKTRGQQVTLRCSSQSGHNTVSWYQQALGQGPQFIFQYYREEENGRGNFPPRFSGLQFPNYSSELNVNALELDDSALYLCASSRGGASYNEQFFGPGTRLTVL.